This T cell receptor (beta chain) was observed in a study of cytotoxic CD8 clonotypes in ibrutinib-treated CLL. Study findings and constraints: Sustained-remission and progressing patients' sampling times differed.

This clone occurred a few times. Its specificity is unknown. Depth targeted 1 in 200,000 to 1 in 1 million T cells, averaging roughly 9.7x coverage per clonotype. Clones were sequenced by immunoSEQ multiplex PCR, and TCRdb holds only the in-frame ones, with some missing. The table lists approximately 200,000 clones, 55% to 85% of them singletons. The TCR sequence derives from a human donor with chronic lymphocytic leukemia. The sample consisted of PBMCs, taken after 24 months of ibrutinib treatment.

CDR3 region: CASSGGGLKQYF. The CDR3 DNA reads as TGTGCCAGCAGTGGCGGCGGGCTGAAGCAGTACTTC. V and J are TRBV2 and TRBJ2-7; possible D gene TRBD2, 5 bases. Germline V gives CDR1 SNHLY, CDR2 FYNNEI. CDR3 length: 12 residues. The V end lost 4 bases, the J end lost 8 bases, and 12 bases lay between the germline ends.